This T cell receptor beta chain derives from a study of lymphopenia after photon versus proton radiotherapy. As concerns this clone: Antigen unknown.

General observations from the study: A bigger post-nadir fall in TCR diversity correlated inversely with survival time in deceased patients. After the lymphocyte nadir, photon-treated repertoires showed oligoclonal expansion, especially of CD8+ Temra cells. Better survival with proton therapy was suggested as possible, not demonstrated. Relative stability marked proton patients; photon patients lost diversity and naive cells.

Method: immunoSEQ multiplex PCR; TCRdb's copy keeps in-frame clones and lacks some. In the table there are under 65,000 clones, approximately 84% of which are singletons. The CDR3 length is 16 residues. The J segment lost 3 bases and the V segment lost 0 bases, leaving 8 bases of the junction unmatched. Germline V CDR1 and CDR2: GTSNPN, SVGIG (reference sequence). This chain joins TRBV30 and TRBJ1-5; TRBD1 agrees at 7 bases. The sample consisted of peripheral blood, taken from a patient treated with proton-based radiotherapy. This sequence was found in a man aged 60 to 69 with pancreatic cancer. Written as DNA, the CDR3 is TGTGCCTGGAGTGTAGGGGGCTCTCGATCCAATCAGCCCCAGCATTTT. This sequence encodes CAWSVGGSRSNQPQHF.